Given below is one TCR beta chain in context. This entry belongs to a study of T cell changes during pregnancy in multiple sclerosis. Profiling relied on immunoSEQ multiplex PCR, and the TCRdb table lists in-frame clones only, not all of them. The sample lists tens of thousands of clones, roughly 93% occurring once. This CDR3 spans 14 amino acids. The germline V gene encodes CDR1 MRHNA and CDR2 SNTAGT. The trim removed 3 bases at V and 9 bases at J, leaving 6 bases unmatched. This TCR came from a female donor with multiple sclerosis, enrolled in a pregnancy study. This chain uses TRBV6-4 with TRBJ2-1; 9 bases align to TRBD2. The sequenced sample was peripheral blood, obtained in the second trimester of pregnancy. CDR3 in DNA: TGTGCCAGCAGTGAAGTAGCGGGAGTAGGTGAGCAGTTCTTC. It encodes CASSEVAGVGEQFF.